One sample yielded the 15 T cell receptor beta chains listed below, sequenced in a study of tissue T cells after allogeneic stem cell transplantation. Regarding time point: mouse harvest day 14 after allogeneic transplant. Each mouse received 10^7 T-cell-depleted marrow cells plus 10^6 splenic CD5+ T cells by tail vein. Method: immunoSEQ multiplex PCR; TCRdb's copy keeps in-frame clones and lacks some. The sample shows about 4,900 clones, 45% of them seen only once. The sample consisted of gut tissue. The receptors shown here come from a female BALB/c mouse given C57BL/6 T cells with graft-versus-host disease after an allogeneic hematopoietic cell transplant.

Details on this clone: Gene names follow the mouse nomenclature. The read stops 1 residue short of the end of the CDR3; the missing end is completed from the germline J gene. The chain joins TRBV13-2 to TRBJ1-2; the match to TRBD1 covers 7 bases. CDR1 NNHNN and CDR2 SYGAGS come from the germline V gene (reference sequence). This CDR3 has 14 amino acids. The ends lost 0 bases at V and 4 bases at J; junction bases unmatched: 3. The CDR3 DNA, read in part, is TGTGCCAGCGGTGATGAGGGGGCGGGCTCCGACTACACC. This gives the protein CASGDEGAGSDYT. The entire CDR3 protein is CASGDEGAGSDYTF.

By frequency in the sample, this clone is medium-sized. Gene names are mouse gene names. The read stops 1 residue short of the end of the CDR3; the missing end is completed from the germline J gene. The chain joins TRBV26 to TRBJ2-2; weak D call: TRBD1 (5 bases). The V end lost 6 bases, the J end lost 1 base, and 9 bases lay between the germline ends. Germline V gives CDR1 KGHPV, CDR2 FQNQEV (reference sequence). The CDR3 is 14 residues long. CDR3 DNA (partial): TGTGCCAGCAGCCCTGACAGAAACACCGGGCAGCTCTAC. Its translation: CASSPDRNTGQLY. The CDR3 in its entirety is CASSPDRNTGQLYF.

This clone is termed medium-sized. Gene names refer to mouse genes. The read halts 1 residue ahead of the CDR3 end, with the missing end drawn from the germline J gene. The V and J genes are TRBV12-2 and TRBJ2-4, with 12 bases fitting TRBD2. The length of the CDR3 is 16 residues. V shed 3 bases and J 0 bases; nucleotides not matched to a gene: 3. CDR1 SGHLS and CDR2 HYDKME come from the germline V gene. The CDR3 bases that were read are TGTGCCAGCTCTTCGACTGGGGGGGCTAGTCAAAACACCTTGTAC. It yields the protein CASSSTGGASQNTLY. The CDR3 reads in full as CASSSTGGASQNTLYF.

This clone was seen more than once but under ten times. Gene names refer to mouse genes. The CDR3: CASSRQGLGTEVFF. Partial CDR3 DNA: TGTGCCAGCAGCCGACAGGGGTTAGGCACAGAAGTCTTC. The chain couples TRBV26 to TRBJ1-1; 8 bases fit TRBD1. The CDR3 end is not reached by the read, which stops 1 residue before it; the germline J gene fills it in. There are 14 residues in the CDR3. Per the germline V gene, CDR1 is KGHPV and CDR2 is FQNQEV (reference sequence). V dropped 6 bases and J dropped 4; count of bases not matched to a gene: 7.

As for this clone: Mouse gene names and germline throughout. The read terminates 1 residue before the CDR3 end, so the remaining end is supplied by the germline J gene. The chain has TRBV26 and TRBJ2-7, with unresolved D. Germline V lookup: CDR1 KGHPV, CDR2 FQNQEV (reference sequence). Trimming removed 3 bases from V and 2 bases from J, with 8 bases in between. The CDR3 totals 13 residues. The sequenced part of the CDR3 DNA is TGTGCCAGCAGTCTAGCTGGAGCCTATGAACAGTAC. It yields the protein CASSLAGAYEQY. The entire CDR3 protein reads CASSLAGAYEQYF.

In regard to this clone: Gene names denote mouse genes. The part of the CDR3 DNA that was read is TGTGCCAGCAGGGCTCCGGGACAGAAAAACACCGGGCAGCTCTAC. Its translation: CASRAPGQKNTGQLY. In full, the CDR3 reads CASRAPGQKNTGQLYF. V and J are TRBV14 and TRBJ2-2, with 7 bases aligning to TRBD1. The CDR3 end falls 1 residue outside the read, so it is completed with the germline J gene. This CDR3 comprises 16 residues. J lost 1 base, V lost 5 bases, and 8 bases had no gene match. The V gene's germline CDR1 is SGHDT and CDR2 FRDEAV. The complete variable domain, with remaining parts taken from reference TRBV14 and TRBJ2-2, reads EAGVTQSPRYAVLQEGQAVSFWCDPISGHDTLYWYQQPRDQGPQLLVYFRDEAVIDNSQLPSDRFSAVRPKGTNSTLKIQSAKQGDTATYLCASRAPGQKNTGQLYFGEGSKLTVL.

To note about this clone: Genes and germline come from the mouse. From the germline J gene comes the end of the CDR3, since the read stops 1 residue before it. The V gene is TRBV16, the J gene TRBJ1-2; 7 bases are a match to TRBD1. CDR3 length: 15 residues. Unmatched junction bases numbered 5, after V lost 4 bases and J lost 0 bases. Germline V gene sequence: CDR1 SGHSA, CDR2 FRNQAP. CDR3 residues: CASSSHRGANSDYTF. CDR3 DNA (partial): TGTGCAAGCAGCTCCCACAGGGGTGCAAACTCCGACTACACC.

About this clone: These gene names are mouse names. The CDR3 is CASSLGSAETLYF. The sequenced part of the CDR3 DNA is TGTGCCAGCAGTCTCGGGAGTGCAGAAACGCTGTAT. The chain is built from TRBV26 and TRBJ2-3; the D is unclear. The sequence runs out 1 residue before the end of the CDR3; the remainder is reconstructed from the germline J gene. From germline, CDR1 is KGHPV and CDR2 FQNQEV (reference sequence). The length of the CDR3 is 13 residues. Trimming took 3 bases from V and 0 from J, leaving 4 bases between them.

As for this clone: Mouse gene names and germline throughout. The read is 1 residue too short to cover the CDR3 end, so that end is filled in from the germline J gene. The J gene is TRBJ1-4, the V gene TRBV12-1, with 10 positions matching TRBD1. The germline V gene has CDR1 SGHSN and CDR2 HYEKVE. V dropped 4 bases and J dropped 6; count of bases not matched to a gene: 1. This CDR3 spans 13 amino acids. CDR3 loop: CASSTGGYERLFF. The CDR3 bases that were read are TGTGCCAGCTCGACAGGGGGCTACGAAAGATTATTT.

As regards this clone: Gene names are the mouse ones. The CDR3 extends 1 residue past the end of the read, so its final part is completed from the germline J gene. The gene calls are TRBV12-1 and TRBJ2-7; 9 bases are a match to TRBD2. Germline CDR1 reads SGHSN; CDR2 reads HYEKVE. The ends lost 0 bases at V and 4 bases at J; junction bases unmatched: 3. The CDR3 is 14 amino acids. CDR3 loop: CASSLSGGGYEQYF. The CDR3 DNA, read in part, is TGTGCCAGCTCTCTCTCTGGGGGGGGGTATGAACAGTAC.

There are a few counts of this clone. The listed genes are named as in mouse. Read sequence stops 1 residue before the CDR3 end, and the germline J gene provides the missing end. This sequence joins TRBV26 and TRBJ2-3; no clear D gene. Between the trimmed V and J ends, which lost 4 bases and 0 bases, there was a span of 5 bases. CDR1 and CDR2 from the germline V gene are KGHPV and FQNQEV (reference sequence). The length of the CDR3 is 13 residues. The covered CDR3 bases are TGTGCCAGCAGTCCACACAGTGCAGAAACGCTGTAT. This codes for CASSPHSAETLY. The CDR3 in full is CASSPHSAETLYF.

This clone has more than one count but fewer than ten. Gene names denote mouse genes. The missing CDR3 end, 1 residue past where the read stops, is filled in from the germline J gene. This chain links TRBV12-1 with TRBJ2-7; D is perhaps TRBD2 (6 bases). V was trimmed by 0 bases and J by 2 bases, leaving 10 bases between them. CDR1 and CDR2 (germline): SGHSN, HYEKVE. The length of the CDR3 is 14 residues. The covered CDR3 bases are TGTGCCAGCTCTCTCGATGGGGGAACCTATGAACAGTAC. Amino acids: CASSLDGGTYEQY. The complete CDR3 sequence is CASSLDGGTYEQYF.

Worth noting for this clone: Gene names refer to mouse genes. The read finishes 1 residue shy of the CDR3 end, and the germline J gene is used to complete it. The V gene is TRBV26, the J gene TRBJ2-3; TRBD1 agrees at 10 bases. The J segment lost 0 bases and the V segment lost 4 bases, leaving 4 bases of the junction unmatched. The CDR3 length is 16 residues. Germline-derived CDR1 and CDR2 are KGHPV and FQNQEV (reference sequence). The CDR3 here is CASSRGTGASAETLYF. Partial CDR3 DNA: TGTGCCAGCAGTCGTGGGACAGGGGCTAGTGCAGAAACGCTGTAT.

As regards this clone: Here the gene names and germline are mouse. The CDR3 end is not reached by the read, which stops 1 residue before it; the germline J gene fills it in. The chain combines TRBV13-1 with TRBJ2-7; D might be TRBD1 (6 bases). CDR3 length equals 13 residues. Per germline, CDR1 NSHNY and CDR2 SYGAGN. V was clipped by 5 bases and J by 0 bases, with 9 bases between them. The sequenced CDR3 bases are TGTGCCAGCAGCCGGGACAACTCCTATGAACAGTAC. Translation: CASSRDNSYEQY. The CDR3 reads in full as CASSRDNSYEQYF.

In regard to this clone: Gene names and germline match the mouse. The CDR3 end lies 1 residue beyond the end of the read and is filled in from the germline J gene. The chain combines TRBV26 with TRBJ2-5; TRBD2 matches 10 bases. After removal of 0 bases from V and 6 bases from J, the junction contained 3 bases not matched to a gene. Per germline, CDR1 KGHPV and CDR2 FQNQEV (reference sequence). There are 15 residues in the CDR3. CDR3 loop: CASSLSTGGRDTQYF. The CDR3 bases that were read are TGTGCCAGCAGTCTGTCGACTGGGGGGAGGGACACCCAGTAC.